These 23 T cell receptor beta chains share one sample of origin, sequenced in a study of T cell repertoires in cytomegalovirus infection. TCRdb re-analysed the reads in MiXCR, keeping a single row per CDR3 protein. Of a few hundred thousand distinct CDR3 sequences detected, less than 20% appear once; the ten largest clones hold roughly 8.7%. The sample taken for sequencing was PBMCs. The receptors here all came from a human donor in good health (CMV status not recorded). Some clones in this sample may be carry-over from other donors' samples.

This clonotype was counted a few times. The chain is built from TRBV3-1 and TRBJ2-7; D is unclear. The V end was cut by 4 bases, the J end by 2 bases, with 12 bases between. Germline loops: CDR1 LGHDT, CDR2 YNNKEL (reference sequence). The length of the CDR3 is 14 residues. The CDR3 reads CASSPRIGAYEQYF. The CDR3 DNA reads TGTGCCAGCAGCCCTAGGATTGGCGCCTACGAGCAGTACTTC.

V gene TRBV12-3 or TRBV12-4 combines with J gene TRBJ1-2; D remains ambiguous. The CDR3 is 13 residues long. V lost 6 bases and J lost 2, with 10 bases in between. The CDR3 DNA follows: TGTGCCAGCAGAGACGACCGGAACTATGGCTACACCTTC. Translated: CASRDDRNYGYTF.

This clonotype was seen ten or more times. The chain has TRBV12-3 or TRBV12-4 and TRBJ1-1; 8 positions agree with TRBD1. The CDR3 consists of 13 residues. V lost 6 bases to trimming and J lost 4 bases; unmatched junction nucleotides: 4. CDR3 bases: TGTGCCAGCAGACGCGGACAGGGCACTGAAGCTTTCTTT. It codes for CASRRGQGTEAFF.

This clonotype has ten or more counts. The rearrangement links TRBV7-2 to TRBJ1-1, with 7 nucleotides matching TRBD1. The CDR3 is 16 amino acids. CDR1 is SGHTA and CDR2 is FQGNSA in the germline V gene. V lost 4 bases and J lost 4; bases outside the gene matches: 12. Written as DNA, the CDR3 is TGTGCCAGCAGCTCAGGAACGGGACAGTTTGGCACTGAAGCTTTCTTT. Translating it yields CASSSGTGQFGTEAFF.

This chain links TRBV7-9 with TRBJ2-7; no reliable D call. Trimming took 1 base from V and 3 from J, leaving 16 bases between them. The germline V gene has CDR1 SEHNR and CDR2 FQNEAQ (reference sequence). The CDR3 spans 16 residues. CDR3 region: CASSLEGRPKIYEQYF. The CDR3 region has the DNA TGTGCCAGCAGCTTAGAAGGCAGGCCAAAAATCTACGAGCAGTACTTC.

This clonotype was counted many times. V usage is TRBV12-3 or TRBV12-4 and J usage is TRBJ2-7, with a possible D match to TRBD1 (5 bases). The ends were cut back, 3 bases at V and 3 bases at J, with 9 bases in the middle. The CDR3 is 13 amino acids. The CDR3 nucleotides read TGTGCCAGCAGTTTGGACATGATCTACGAGCAGTACTTC. Residues: CASSLDMIYEQYF.

This clonotype was counted a few times. The chain joins TRBV7-2 to TRBJ2-7; D may be TRBD1 or TRBD2 (6 bases each). The CDR3 contains 15 residues. The germline V gene encodes CDR1 SGHTA and CDR2 FQGNSA. V gave up 3 bases and J gave up 0 bases, with 12 bases separating them. The DNA for the CDR3 is TGTGCCAGCAGCTTTTTCGGGGGCAGCTCCTACGAGCAGTACTTC. It specifies CASSFFGGSSYEQYF.

In its sample, this clonotype was seen a few times. The chain couples TRBV19 to TRBJ1-1; unclear D gene. CDR1 is LNHDA, CDR2 SQIVND, per germline (reference sequence). Between the trimmed V and J ends, which lost 7 bases and 3 bases, there was a span of 9 bases. The CDR3 contains 12 residues. Here the CDR3 reads CASMDGDTEAFF. Here the CDR3 DNA reads TGTGCCAGTATGGACGGGGACACTGAAGCTTTCTTT. Together with reference TRBV19 and TRBJ1-1, the CDR3 gives the full variable domain: DGGITQSPKYLFRKEGQNVTLSCEQNLNHDAMYWYRQDPGQGLRLIYYSQIVNDFQKGDIAEGYSVSREKKESFPLTVTSAQKNPTAFYLCASMDGDTEAFFGQGTRLTVV.

The chain carries TRBV2 and TRBJ2-1, with 8 bases fitting TRBD2. Trimming cost V 5 bases and J 1 base; bases outside gene matches: 7. The CDR3 has 16 amino acids. The germline V gene encodes CDR1 SNHLY and CDR2 FYNNEI. The CDR3 coding sequence is TGTGCCAGCAGTTCAGACCGGGGGGGGTCCTACAATGAGCAGTTCTTC. It specifies CASSSDRGGSYNEQFF.

The J gene is TRBJ2-3, the V gene TRBV27; D call uncertain. CDR1 and CDR2 from the germline V gene are MNHEY and SMNVEV (reference sequence). This CDR3 has 14 residues. The V gene lost 3 bases and the J gene lost 2 bases, with 9 bases spanning the gap. CDR3 amino acids: CASSFFLNTDTQYF. The CDR3 nucleotides read TGTGCCAGCAGTTTCTTTCTGAACACAGATACGCAGTATTTT.

The chain couples TRBV6-5 to TRBJ1-2, with D maybe TRBD1 (6 bases). Germline loops: CDR1 MNHEY, CDR2 SVGAGI. V was shortened by 6 bases and J by 4 bases, with 12 bases between the two germline ends. The CDR3 is 13 amino acids. CDR3: CASRPGVGYGYTF. The DNA for the CDR3 is TGTGCCAGCAGGCCAGGGGTCGGCTATGGCTACACCTTC.

For this clonotype: This may arise from a read error, as a much more abundant clone is one base away. This CDR3 is missing its conserved last phenylalanine or tryptophan, likely due to a read error. The rearrangement links TRBV12-3 or TRBV12-4 to TRBJ1-5, with 7 bases lining up with TRBD1. Trimming took 4 bases from V and 4 from J; bases not matched to a gene: 16. The CDR3 has 18 residues. The CDR3 coding sequence is TGTGCCAGCAGTTACAACATGGGTCCAGGGGGTCCTAATCAGCCCCAGCATTGT. It codes for CASSYNMGPGGPNQPQHC.

On this clonotype: A read error is possible here, since a much larger clone lies one base away. In DNA, the CDR3 is TGTGCCAGCAGTTGGCCGGAACTAGAGGGCGAGCAGTACTTC. Its translation: CASSWPELEGEQYF. The chain is built from TRBV6-6 and TRBJ2-7, with D tentatively TRBD2 (5 bases). V lost 4 bases, J lost 6 bases, and 16 bases lay in between. CDR1 and CDR2 from the germline V gene are MNHNY and SVGAGI (reference sequence). The CDR3 is 14 residues long.

The chain combines TRBV7-2 with TRBJ1-5; D unresolved. Germline V gene sequence: CDR1 SGHTA, CDR2 FQGNSA. With 5 bases removed from V and 9 bases from J, the gap between germline ends came to 17 bases. This CDR3 comprises 14 residues. CDR3 sequence (DNA): TGTGCCAGCAGCGTGGGGTCCACAGATTGGCCCCAGCATTTT. It encodes CASSVGSTDWPQHF.

Many counts were recorded for this clonotype. V gene TRBV7-8 combines with J gene TRBJ1-5, with D hard to call. Trimming shortened V by 2 bases and J by 4 bases, and 6 bases separated the two germline ends. This CDR3 is built from 13 residues. Germline V gene data show CDR1 as SGHVS and CDR2 as FQNEAQ. In DNA, the CDR3 is TGTGCCAGCAGCTTATCCAGAAATCAGCCCCAGCATTTT. The encoded protein is CASSLSRNQPQHF.

The sample holds a few counts of this clonotype. V is TRBV27 and J is TRBJ2-5, with TRBD1 as a possible D gene (6 bases). The CDR3 extends over 13 amino acids. Germline V gene sequence: CDR1 MNHEY, CDR2 SMNVEV (reference sequence). Trimming left V 6 bases short and J 5 bases short, with 13 bases between. The CDR3 here is CASSTGTRETQYF. In DNA, the CDR3 is TGTGCCAGCAGCACCGGGACACGGGAGACCCAGTACTTC.

The genes are TRBV5-6 and TRBJ1-1, with 9 nucleotides matching TRBD1. Germline V gene sequence: CDR1 SGHDT, CDR2 YYEEEE. The CDR3 contains 15 residues. The J segment lost 0 bases and the V segment lost 4 bases, leaving 4 bases of the junction unmatched. In DNA, the CDR3 is TGTGCCAGCAGCCAGGGGACAGGGATGAACACTGAAGCTTTCTTT. This sequence encodes CASSQGTGMNTEAFF.

This clonotype was recorded at least ten times. The genes are TRBV28 and TRBJ1-5, with 9 bases fitting TRBD1. The V gene end was trimmed by 8 bases and the J gene end by 6 bases; junction bases not matched to a gene: 11. Germline-derived CDR1 and CDR2 are MDHEN and SYDVKM. The CDR3 is made up of 15 amino acids. The CDR3 is CASVPGQGNGQPQHF. The CDR3 DNA follows: TGTGCCAGCGTCCCGGGACAGGGAAATGGTCAGCCCCAGCATTTT.

The chain has TRBV18 and TRBJ1-6; TRBD1 is a possible D gene (6 bases). The CDR3 extends over 14 amino acids. Germline CDR1 KGHSH, CDR2 LQKENI. V was trimmed by 2 bases and J by 13 bases, leaving 15 bases between them. Written as DNA, the CDR3 is TGTGCCAGCTCACCAAGACAGGCGACGGGGCCCCTCCACTTT. It is translated as CASSPRQATGPLHF.

CDR3: CASSSREYGYTF. The DNA of the CDR3 is TGTGCCAGCAGCTCTAGGGAGTATGGCTACACCTTC. This sequence joins TRBV5-6 and TRBJ1-2; D call uncertain. The germline CDR1 and CDR2 sequences are SGHDT and YYEEEE. Trimming stripped 3 bases from V and 5 bases from J, with 8 bases between. The CDR3 consists of 12 residues.

Many counts were recorded for this clonotype. The rearrangement uses TRBV6-5 and TRBJ2-5; 7 bases are shared with TRBD2. The CDR3 consists of 17 residues. Germline values: CDR1 MNHEY, CDR2 SVGAGI. V lost 0 bases, J lost 5 bases, and 12 bases stayed unmatched. The CDR3 DNA reads as TGTGCCAGCAGTTACTCGATCCGCGGGGGATACCGTGAGACCCAGTACTTC. This encodes CASSYSIRGGYRETQYF.

The gene calls are TRBV27 and TRBJ1-1, with D tentatively TRBD1 (5 bases). The V and J ends lost 6 bases and 7 bases respectively, with 15 bases between them. The CDR3 length is 13 residues. Germline CDR1 and CDR2: MNHEY and SMNVEV (reference sequence). Written as DNA, the CDR3 is TGTGCCAGCAGGTTCTGGGAAAGGGGTGAAGCTTTCTTT. This gives the protein CASRFWERGEAFF.

This clonotype showed up many times. V and J are TRBV4-1 and TRBJ2-1, with TRBD2 matching 7 bases. CDR3 size: 15 residues. Germline V lookup: CDR1 MGHRA, CDR2 YSYEKL. Trimming at V came to 1 base and at J to 13 bases, leaving 13 bases not matched to a gene. The CDR3 here is CASSQGFNGLAEQFF. CDR3 bases: TGCGCCAGCAGCCAAGGCTTCAACGGGCTAGCGGAACAGTTCTTC.